The subject of this entry is one T cell receptor (beta chain). The antigen remains unidentified. This entry is derived from a study of cytomegalovirus exposure and HLA in healthy donors. Germline CDR1 is KGHSH and CDR2 is LQKENI. The CDR3 totals 15 residues. V trimming: 3 bases; J trimming: 5 bases; junction bases outside the gene matches: 9. The method was immunoSEQ multiplex PCR; TCRdb's version includes in-frame clones alone and lacks a portion of them. Altogether 200,000 to 300,000 clones are present, roughly 88% being singletons, with the ten largest covering 3% to 3.5%. Study-level results: Listed as cytomegalovirus-associated were more than 150 TCR beta chains.

The chain recombines TRBV18 with TRBJ1-1; 7 bases fit TRBD1. This receptor was identified in a woman younger than 45 in good health and CMV-seronegative. Specimen: PBMCs. The CDR3 DNA reads TGTGCCAGCTCACCTCCGACAGGGAAGGAGACTGAAGCTTTCTTT. This encodes CASSPPTGKETEAFF.